The 20 T cell receptor beta chains below come from one sample, sequenced in a study of Ad26.COV2.S vaccination and SARS-CoV-2 variants. Indicated treatment: some 19 received Ad26.COV2.S at low or high dose, single or two shots; roughly 5 received placebo; per-sample allocation not given. Sampling happened 63 days after the first vaccine or placebo injection. Libraries were prepared by immunoSEQ multiplex PCR; TCRdb keeps only in-frame clonotypes and omits some of them. This table has about 240,000 clones, roughly 90% appearing once. Sequenced material: peripheral blood, taken in a trial of Ad26.COV2.S vaccine versus placebo. The receptors come from a person between 18 and 59 years old who received the Ad26.COV2.S COVID-19 vaccine or a placebo.

The CDR3 DNA reads as TGTGCCAGCAGCTTTACAGGCGCTAACTATGGCTACACCTTC. Its protein is CASSFTGANYGYTF. V gene TRBV11-2 combines with J gene TRBJ1-2; D perhaps matches TRBD1 (5 bases). V lost 3 bases and J 0 bases, leaving 8 bases between the germline ends. Germline V gene data show CDR1 as SGHAT and CDR2 as FQNNGV. CDR3 size: 14 residues.

There are a few counts of this clone. This chain links TRBV28 with TRBJ2-7, with 9 nucleotides matching TRBD1. Trimming removed 4 bases from V and 0 bases from J; junction bases left unmatched: 7. Germline CDR1 reads MDHEN; CDR2 reads SYDVKM. The CDR3 sequence is 16 residues long. The CDR3 nucleotides are TGTGCCAGCAGTTCCTCTGGACAGGGGAGCTCCTACGAGCAGTACTTC. Protein sequence: CASSSSGQGSSYEQYF.

The chain employs TRBV12-2 and TRBJ1-1; the table's D gene call, TRBD1, was not cross checked with the DNA. TRBV12-2 is given as a pseudogene. This CDR3 is built from 15 residues. The chain's CDR3 is CASRLAKQGATEAFF. The CDR3 DNA follows: TGTGCAAGTCGCTTAGCGAAACAGGGGGCCACTGAAGCTTTCTTT.

The V gene is TRBV7-3, the J gene TRBJ2-1; D is unclear. The ends were cut back, 0 bases at V and 6 bases at J, with 6 bases in the middle. This CDR3 comprises 13 residues. Germline V CDR1 and CDR2: SGHTA, FQGTGA. CDR3 sequence: CASSLTWVNEQFF. CDR3 in DNA: TGTGCCAGCAGCTTAACGTGGGTCAATGAGCAGTTCTTC.

The CDR3 here is CASSYLDRVGQPQHF. The CDR3 DNA reads TGTGCCAGCAGTTACTTGGACAGGGTAGGTCAGCCCCAGCATTTT. The chain combines TRBV5-6 with TRBJ1-5; TRBD1 agrees at 8 bases. V lost 5 bases to trimming and J lost 6 bases; unmatched junction nucleotides: 10. Germline loops: CDR1 SGHDT, CDR2 YYEEEE. The CDR3 has 15 residues. Variable domain in full (rest from reference TRBV5-6 and TRBJ1-5): DAGVTQSPTHLIKTRGQQVTLRCSPKSGHDTVSWYQQALGQGPQFIFQYYEEEERQRGNFPDRFSGHQFPNYSSELNVNALLLGDSALYLCASSYLDRVGQPQHFGDGTRLSIL.

This rearrangement joins TRBV9 to TRBJ1-4, with D maybe TRBD1 (5 bases). Germline lookup yields CDR1 SGDLS and CDR2 YYNGEE. The CDR3 runs to 16 residues. V gave up 0 bases and J gave up 5 bases, with 14 bases separating them. The CDR3 DNA is TGTGCCAGCAGCGTAGCTCCGGGACCCGGGAATGAAAAACTGTTTTTT. Its translation is CASSVAPGPGNEKLFF.

This chain connects TRBV5-6 to TRBJ2-2; D is ambiguous. CDR1 is SGHDT, CDR2 YYEEEE, per germline. The CDR3 extends over 14 amino acids. V lost 0 bases, J lost 3 bases, and 6 bases lay in between. The CDR3 protein is CASSLDSDTGELFF. CDR3 sequence (DNA): TGTGCCAGCAGCTTGGACTCGGACACCGGGGAGCTGTTTTTT.

The gene calls are TRBV27 and TRBJ2-1, with 7 bases identical to TRBD1. Germline CDR1 and CDR2: MNHEY and SMNVEV (reference sequence). The CDR3 totals 14 residues. Trimming took 5 bases from V and 6 from J; bases not matched to a gene: 7. For the CDR3, the DNA is TGTGCCAGCAGTCCTTCGACAGGGCTCAATGAGCAGTTCTTC. It is translated as CASSPSTGLNEQFF.

In this sample, this clone turned up a few times. The chain uses TRBV27 and TRBJ2-7; D tentatively reads TRBD1 or TRBD2 (6 bases each). The CDR3 covers 15 residues. V lost 6 bases, J lost 3 bases, and 18 bases lay in between. The germline CDR1 and CDR2 sequences are MNHEY and SMNVEV (reference sequence). The CDR3 nucleotides are TGTGCCAGCAGCTTGGGCGGGGACAAAGGCTACGAGCAGTACTTC. Translation gives CASSLGGDKGYEQYF.

Regarding this clone: The junction shows a germline mismatch at one end, possibly a read error. This sample also contains other DNA sequences that code for the same CDR3. The chain links TRBV7-2 to TRBJ1-2; weak D call: TRBD1 (5 bases). The length of the CDR3 is 15 residues. From germline, CDR1 is SGHTA and CDR2 FQGNSA. The CDR3 nucleotides read TGTGCTAGCAGCTTAGGATTCCGGCAGGGAGGTGGCTACACCTTC. Protein: CASSLGFRQGGGYTF.

The V and J genes are TRBV5-4 and TRBJ1-2; TRBD1 is a possible D gene (6 bases). Germline V CDR1 and CDR2: SGHNT, YYREEE (reference sequence). V lost 1 base to trimming and J lost 7 bases, with 17 bases between them. CDR3 length: 15 residues. The CDR3 nucleotides are TGTGCCAGCAGCTTGTCCGGGACACTTATTTCTGGCTACACCTTC. Translated, it gives CASSLSGTLISGYTF.

V gene TRBV6-4 combines with J gene TRBJ2-4; TRBD1 agrees at 8 bases. J gave up 0 bases and V 6 bases, and 7 bases lay outside the gene matches. Germline V gives CDR1 MRHNA, CDR2 SNTAGT. The CDR3 has 16 amino acids. CDR3 in DNA: TGTGCCAGCAGACGTCGGGACAGGCTAGCCAAAAACATTCAGTACTTC. Translation: CASRRRDRLAKNIQYF.

V is TRBV15 and J is TRBJ2-7, with a possible D match to TRBD2 (5 bases). The germline CDR1 and CDR2 sequences are LNHNV and YYDKDF (reference sequence). This CDR3 contains 13 residues. Trimming stripped 3 bases from V and 4 bases from J, with 10 bases between. CDR3 nucleotides: TGTGCCACCAGCAGCGAGGGTGGGTACGAGCAGTACTTC. It translates to CATSSEGGYEQYF.

The V and J genes are TRBV5-6 and TRBJ1-1; 7 nucleotides match TRBD1. Germline V gene data show CDR1 as SGHDT and CDR2 as YYEEEE. This CDR3 contains 17 residues. V dropped 4 bases and J dropped 3; count of bases not matched to a gene: 15. The CDR3 DNA reads as TGTGCCAGCAGCACACAGGGGAGGTGGGAGGGGGACACTGAAGCTTTCTTT. Encoded protein: CASSTQGRWEGDTEAFF.

This clone was seen only once. CDR3 in DNA: TGTGCCAGCAGCCTGCCAGGGAGGGCCATCCACGAGCAGTACTTC. Amino acids: CASSLPGRAIHEQYF. This chain connects TRBV11-2 to TRBJ2-7; 7 bases are a match to TRBD2. Germline V lookup: CDR1 SGHAT, CDR2 FQNNGV. The CDR3 runs 15 residues. V lost 5 bases and J lost 5; bases outside the gene matches: 12.

This clone has only one observation. This chain joins TRBV6-1 and TRBJ1-3; 9 bases agree with TRBD1. Germline loops: CDR1 MNHNS, CDR2 SASEGT. This CDR3 spans 15 amino acids. V shed 3 bases, J shed 4 bases, and the junction held 4 bases outside the gene matches. CDR3 coding DNA: TGTGCCAGCAGTGACGGGACAGGGAGAGGAAACACCATATATTTT. Translated, it gives CASSDGTGRGNTIYF.

The V call is TRBV7-8, the J call TRBJ1-1, with a weak D call TRBD1 (5 bases). The CDR3 covers 15 residues. The V gene's germline CDR1 is SGHVS and CDR2 FQNEAQ. Trimming left V 7 bases short and J 4 bases short, with 19 bases between. The DNA for the CDR3 is TGTGCCAGCACCCCGATCGGGGCCAGCCTCACTGAAGCTTTCTTT. Translating gives CASTPIGASLTEAFF. The whole variable domain, remainder taken from reference TRBV7-8 and TRBJ1-1, is GAGVSQSPRYKVAKRGQDVALRCDPISGHVSLFWYQQALGQGPEFLTYFQNEAQLDKSGLPSDRFFAERPEGSVSTLKIQRTQQEDSAVYLCASTPIGASLTEAFFGQGTRLTVV.

This clone appeared a few times. J is TRBJ2-7 and V is TRBV15; possible D gene TRBD2, 6 bases. Germline V lookup: CDR1 LNHNV, CDR2 YYDKDF (reference sequence). Between the trimmed V and J ends, which lost 0 bases and 3 bases, there was a span of 18 bases. The CDR3 consists of 17 residues. The chain's CDR3 is CATSRDWGWGDRYEQYF. The CDR3, as DNA: TGTGCCACCAGCAGAGATTGGGGTTGGGGGGACCGCTACGAGCAGTACTTC.

This clone was observed a handful of times. V is TRBV4-3 and J is TRBJ1-2; 9 bases map to TRBD1. Germline loops: CDR1 LGHNA, CDR2 YSLEER. This CDR3 spans 15 amino acids. V shed 5 bases, J shed 4 bases, and the junction held 8 bases outside the gene matches. The CDR3 DNA sequence: TGCGCCAGCAGCTCTCGGACAGGGGCTGCCTATGGCTACACCTTC. This codes for CASSSRTGAAYGYTF.

The chain links TRBV4-3 to TRBJ2-1, with 8 bases fitting TRBD2. This CDR3 has 16 residues. The V gene's germline CDR1 is LGHNA and CDR2 YSLEER. The ends lost 4 bases at V and 9 bases at J; junction bases unmatched: 14. The CDR3: CASSPSGTSGQSEQFF. The CDR3 DNA follows: TGCGCCAGCAGCCCATCGGGAACTAGCGGACAGAGTGAGCAGTTCTTC.